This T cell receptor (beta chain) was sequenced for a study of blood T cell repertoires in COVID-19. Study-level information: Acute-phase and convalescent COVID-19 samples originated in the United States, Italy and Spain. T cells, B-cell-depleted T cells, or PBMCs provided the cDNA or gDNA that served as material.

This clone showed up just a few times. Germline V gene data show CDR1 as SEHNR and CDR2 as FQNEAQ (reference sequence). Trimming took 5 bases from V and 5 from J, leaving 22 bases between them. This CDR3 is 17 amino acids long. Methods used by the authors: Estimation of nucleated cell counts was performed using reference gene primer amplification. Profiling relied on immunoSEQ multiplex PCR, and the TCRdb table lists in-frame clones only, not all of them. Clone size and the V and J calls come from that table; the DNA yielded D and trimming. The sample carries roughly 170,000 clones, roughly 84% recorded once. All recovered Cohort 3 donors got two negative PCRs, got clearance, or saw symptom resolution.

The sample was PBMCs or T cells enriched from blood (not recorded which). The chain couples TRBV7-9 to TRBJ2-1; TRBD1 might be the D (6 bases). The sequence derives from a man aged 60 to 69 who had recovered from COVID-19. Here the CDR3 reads CASSQGLGRGENNEQFF. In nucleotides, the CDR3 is TGTGCCAGCAGCCAAGGGTTAGGCAGGGGCGAAAACAATGAGCAGTTCTTC.